A selection of T cell receptor beta chains follows, all from one sample in a study of cytomegalovirus exposure and HLA in healthy donors. Data came from immunoSEQ multiplex PCR; TCRdb stores just in-frame clones and leaves some out. This table holds about 200,000 clones, approximately 78% found once. What was sequenced was PBMCs. The receptor source for this set is a woman aged 45-65 years in good health and CMV-seropositive. Both conserved end residues are part of each CDR3. A D gene is named only where the DNA matches it firmly. Clone size is given for some rows only: seen once, a few or many times, or a class if the clone is expanded.

clone_size	j_call	d_call	v_call	cdr3_nt	cdr3_aa
NA	TRBJ2-7	NA	TRBV28	TGTGCCAGCAGCCCTGAAAGCGCCGACTTCTACGAGCAGTACTTC	CASSPESADFYEQYF
NA	TRBJ1-1	TRBD1	TRBV27	TGTGCCAGCAGTTTAGGACAGGGAGGTATTAACACTGAAGCTTTCTTT	CASSLGQGGINTEAFF
NA	TRBJ1-5	NA	TRBV27	TGTGCCAGCAGTTTATCGGGGGGGCCCCAGCATTTT	CASSLSGGPQHF
once	TRBJ2-1	NA	TRBV5-1	TGCGCCAGCAGCTTGGAAGTTAGCTCCTACAATGAGCAGTTCTTC	CASSLEVSSYNEQFF
NA	TRBJ2-7	TRBD1	TRBV5-6	TGTGCCAGCAGCCCGTGGACAGGAAATGGCTACGAGCAGTACTTC	CASSPWTGNGYEQYF
NA	TRBJ1-1	NA	TRBV4-3	TGCGCCAGCAGCCAAGGGTCGGGGACACACACTGAAGCTTTCTTT	CASSQGSGTHTEAFF
NA	TRBJ2-1	NA	TRBV28	TGTGCCAGCAGTTCCGGGACAAAGAATGAGCAGTTCTTC	CASSSGTKNEQFF
NA	TRBJ1-4	NA	TRBV27	TGTGCCAGCAGTTTCTCGGCACCGGCTAGGCTGAGTAATGAAAAACTGTTTTTT	CASSFSAPARLSNEKLFF
few	TRBJ1-4	NA	TRBV28	TGTGCCAGCAGTCCCAGGTTTAATGAAAAACTGTTTTTT	CASSPRFNEKLFF
NA	TRBJ1-4	NA	TRBV7-9	TGTGCCAGCAGCGCGGCGGCAACTGAAAAACTGTTTTTT	CASSAAATEKLFF
NA	TRBJ2-7	TRBD2	TRBV29-1	TGCAGCGCCGAGACTAGCGGGAGAAGCGAGCAGTACTTC	CSAETSGRSEQYF
NA	TRBJ2-1	TRBD2	TRBV7-9	TGTGCCAGCAGCACATCGGGGGGGTCTCAGTTCTTC	CASSTSGGSQFF
once	TRBJ1-4	NA	TRBV5-4	TGTGCCAGCAGCCGGAGGGGTTTAGACGAAAAACTGTTTTTT	CASSRRGLDEKLFF
NA	TRBJ1-2	NA	TRBV10-3	TGTGCCATCAGTGAGTCTGACAACTACTATGGCTACACCTTC	CAISESDNYYGYTF
NA	TRBJ1-3	NA	TRBV4-3	TGCGCCAGCAGCCCTCAACAGGGAATCGCTGGAAACACCATATATTTT	CASSPQQGIAGNTIYF
NA	TRBJ1-6	NA	TRBV7-9	TGTTCCAGCAGCTTATCGTATTCACCCCTCCACTTT	CSSSLSYSPLHF
NA	TRBJ1-2	TRBD1	TRBV20-1	TGCAGGACAGGGGGGGATGGCTACACCTTC	CRTGGDGYTF
NA	TRBJ2-3	TRBD2	TRBV5-4	TGTGCCAGCAGCTCCCCCCAGCGGGGGTTCACAGATACGCAGTATTTT	CASSSPQRGFTDTQYF
few	TRBJ2-5	NA	TRBV11-2	TGTGCCAGCAGCTTAGAAGGGCGGGGGCGAGCAGGCGAGACCCAGTACTTC	CASSLEGRGRAGETQYF
NA	TRBJ1-6	TRBD1	TRBV27	TGTGCCAGCAGGCCGGGACAGGGAGATTCACCCCTCCACTTT	CASRPGQGDSPLHF
NA	TRBJ2-1	NA	TRBV9	TGTGCCAGCACGGGGAGCTCCTACAATGAGCAGTTCTTC	CASTGSSYNEQFF
NA	TRBJ1-2	NA	TRBV7-2	TGTGCCAGCAGCTTAGGGACAGCTATTAACTATGGCTACACCTTC	CASSLGTAINYGYTF
NA	TRBJ1-2	NA	TRBV28	TGTGCCAGCAGTCGCCCCACAGGATCCTATGGCTACACCTTC	CASSRPTGSYGYTF
few	TRBJ2-2	TRBD1	TRBV5-1	TGCGCCAGCAGCTCCACAGGGGGTACGTCCACCGGGGAGCTGTTTTTT	CASSSTGGTSTGELFF
NA	TRBJ1-1	NA	TRBV27	TGTGCCAGCAGTAAGGGGGTGAACACTGAAGCTTTCTTT	CASSKGVNTEAFF
few	TRBJ2-1	NA	TRBV6-1	TGTGCCAGCAGTGATCTGAGAGGGAACATCAATGAGCAGTTCTTC	CASSDLRGNINEQFF
NA	TRBJ1-5	NA	TRBV5-4	TGTGCCAGCAGCGTTCAGGGGCTTCAGCCCCAGCATTTT	CASSVQGLQPQHF
NA	TRBJ2-1	NA	TRBV10-1	NA	CATLRLAGEYSCNEQFF
NA	TRBJ1-1	TRBD1	TRBV6-5	TGTGCCAGCACCTGGACAGGAATGAACACTGAAGCTTTCTTT	CASTWTGMNTEAFF
once	TRBJ1-4	NA	TRBV6-5	TGTGCCAGCAGTTACTCTCGGTCAACTAATGAAAAACTGTTTTTT	CASSYSRSTNEKLFF
NA	TRBJ2-3	NA	TRBV4-1	TGCGCCAGCAGCCAAGAAGAGCGGACGAGCCCAGATACGCAGTATTTT	CASSQEERTSPDTQYF
once	TRBJ1-2	NA	TRBV4-3	TGCGCCAGCAGCCAAGATATGACAGGAAGCTACACCTTC	CASSQDMTGSYTF
NA	TRBJ2-2	TRBD1	TRBV5-1	TGCGCCAGCAGCGGAGGACAGGGGATGAACACCGGGGAGCTGTTTTTT	CASSGGQGMNTGELFF
once	TRBJ2-5	NA	TRBV4-3	TGCGCCAGCAGCCAAGTTACAGGGTACCAAGAGACCCAGTACTTC	CASSQVTGYQETQYF
NA	TRBJ2-6	NA	TRBV27	TGTGCCAGCAGTACCTCGAGGGGGGGAAATGGCTCTGGGGCCAACGGCCTGACTTTC	CASSTSRGGNGSGANGLTF
NA	TRBJ2-1	TRBD2	TRBV11-3	TGTGCCAGCAGCCCGGGGACTAGCGGGAACAATGAGCAGTTCTTC	CASSPGTSGNNEQFF
NA	TRBJ2-5	TRBD2	TRBV9	TGTGCCAGCAGCACCAGGGACCCGGCGGGGGGCGGGTTTCAAGAGACCCAGTACTTC	CASSTRDPAGGGFQETQYF
NA	TRBJ2-1	TRBD1	TRBV7-9	TGTGCCAGCAGCAGATCCGGGACAGCTGACAATGAGCAGTTCTTC	CASSRSGTADNEQFF
NA	TRBJ2-3	NA	TRBV11-2	TGTGCCAGCGGGGGGTTTAGCACAGATACGCAGTATTTT	CASGGFSTDTQYF
NA	TRBJ2-3	NA	TRBV5-1	TGCGCCAGCAGCTTACAGTTCACAGATACGCAGTATTTT	CASSLQFTDTQYF
NA	TRBJ2-7	TRBD1	TRBV5-1	TGCGCCAGCAGCTCGAACAGGGGTGGCTACGAGCAGTACTTC	CASSSNRGGYEQYF
few	TRBJ2-7	NA	TRBV10-3	TGTGCCATCAGTGAGGGACAGTACGAGCAGTACTTC	CAISEGQYEQYF
NA	TRBJ1-1	NA	TRBV18	TGTGCCAGCTCCTCGGCATCGGGATTGAACACTGAAGCTTTCTTT	CASSSASGLNTEAFF
NA	TRBJ2-7	TRBD2	TRBV7-2	TGTGCCAGCAGCTTCGCTAGCGGGGGTCCAGACGAGCAGTACTTC	CASSFASGGPDEQYF
once	TRBJ2-7	NA	TRBV28	TGTGCCAGCAGTTTAGTAGCAGGGTATTCCTACGAGCAGTACTTC	CASSLVAGYSYEQYF
NA	TRBJ2-5	TRBD1	TRBV7-2	TGTGCCAGCAGCTCCCCCGGGACAGCTCAAGGGACCCAGTACTTC	CASSSPGTAQGTQYF
NA	TRBJ2-7	TRBD2	TRBV28	TGTGCCACGGGACTAGTTTCGGGCTACGAGCAGTACTTC	CATGLVSGYEQYF
few	TRBJ1-1	TRBD1	TRBV10-2	TGCGCCAGTTCCCAGGGGGACACTGAAGCTTTCTTT	CASSQGDTEAFF
NA	TRBJ2-3	TRBD1	TRBV5-1	TGCGCCAGCAGCTCGGGACAGGGGTCCACAGATACGCAGTATTTT	CASSSGQGSTDTQYF